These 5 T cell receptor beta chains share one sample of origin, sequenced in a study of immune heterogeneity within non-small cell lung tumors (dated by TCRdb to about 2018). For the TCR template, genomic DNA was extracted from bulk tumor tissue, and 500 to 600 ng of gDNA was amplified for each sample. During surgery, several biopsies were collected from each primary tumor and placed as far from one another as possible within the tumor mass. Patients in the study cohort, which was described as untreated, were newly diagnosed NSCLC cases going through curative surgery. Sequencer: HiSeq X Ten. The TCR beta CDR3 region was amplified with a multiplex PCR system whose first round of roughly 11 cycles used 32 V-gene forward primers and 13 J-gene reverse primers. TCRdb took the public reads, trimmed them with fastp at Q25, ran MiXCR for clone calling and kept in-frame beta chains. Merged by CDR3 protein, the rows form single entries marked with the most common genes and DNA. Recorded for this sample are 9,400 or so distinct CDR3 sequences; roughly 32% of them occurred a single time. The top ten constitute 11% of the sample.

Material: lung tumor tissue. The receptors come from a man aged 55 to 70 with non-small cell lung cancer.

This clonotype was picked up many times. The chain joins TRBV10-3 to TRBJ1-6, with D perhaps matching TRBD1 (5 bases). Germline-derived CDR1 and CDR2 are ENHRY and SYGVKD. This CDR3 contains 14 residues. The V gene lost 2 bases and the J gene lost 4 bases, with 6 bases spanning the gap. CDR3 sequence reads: CAISEGQYNSPLHF. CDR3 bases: TGTGCCATCAGTGAGGGACAATATAATTCACCCCTCCACTTT.

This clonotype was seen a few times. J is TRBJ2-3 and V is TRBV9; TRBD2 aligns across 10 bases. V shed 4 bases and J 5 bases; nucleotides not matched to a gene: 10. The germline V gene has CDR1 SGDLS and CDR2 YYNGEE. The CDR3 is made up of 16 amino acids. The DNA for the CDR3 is TGTGCCAGCAGCATTTTCCCGAGCGGGGGGGGAGATACGCAGTATTTT. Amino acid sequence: CASSIFPSGGGDTQYF.

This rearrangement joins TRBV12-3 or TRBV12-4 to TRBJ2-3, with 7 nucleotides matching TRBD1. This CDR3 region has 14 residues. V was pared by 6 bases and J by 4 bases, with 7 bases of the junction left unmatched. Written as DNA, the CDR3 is TGTGCCAGCAGAAAAAACAGGGGCCCAGATACGCAGTATTTT. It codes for CASRKNRGPDTQYF.

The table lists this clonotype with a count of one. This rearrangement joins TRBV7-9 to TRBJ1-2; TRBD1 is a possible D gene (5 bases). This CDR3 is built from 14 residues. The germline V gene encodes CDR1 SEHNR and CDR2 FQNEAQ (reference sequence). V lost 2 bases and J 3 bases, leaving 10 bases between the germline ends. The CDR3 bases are TGTGCCAGCAGCTTAAAGGGGATGGACTATGGCTACACCTTC. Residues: CASSLKGMDYGYTF.

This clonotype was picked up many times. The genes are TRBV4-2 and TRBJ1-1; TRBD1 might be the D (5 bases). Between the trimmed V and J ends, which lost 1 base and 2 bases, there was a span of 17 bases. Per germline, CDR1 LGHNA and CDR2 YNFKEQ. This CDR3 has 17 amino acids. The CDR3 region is CASSQGGVASVNTEAFF. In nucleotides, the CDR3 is TGTGCCAGCAGCCAAGGGGGGGTGGCCTCCGTAAACACTGAAGCTTTCTTT.